The rows below give T cell receptor beta chains drawn from one sample of a study of T cell repertoires in cytomegalovirus infection. TCRdb recomputed calls from the reads with MiXCR, one row per CDR3 protein. The sample gives around 740,000 distinct CDR3 sequences, 35% of which show up once; 2.8% is in the top ten. Sequencing was carried out using PBMCs. These receptors all come from a human donor in good health (CMV status not recorded). Some clones in this sample may be carry-over from other donors' samples. Each CDR3 is given with its conserved first and last residue.

V gene	J gene	CDR3 protein
TRBV2	TRBJ2-7	CASSETPGVWGEQYF
TRBV27	TRBJ1-4	CASSLSWNNEKLFF
TRBV12-3/TRBV12-4	TRBJ2-2	CATIQWGGGGELFF
TRBV6-1	TRBJ2-2	CASILGQVGTGELFF
TRBV28	TRBJ1-1	CASSRRDRRIPNEAFF
TRBV7-2	TRBJ1-5	CASSYGTGGSPQHF
TRBV24-1	TRBJ2-3	CATSPGQGSFTDTQYF
TRBV2	TRBJ2-1	CASSEARFGRNEQFF
TRBV27	TRBJ2-1	CASTLLAGGPVYNEQFF
TRBV7-9	TRBJ1-1	CASSSPRDRMNTEAFF
TRBV7-8	TRBJ2-1	CASSSPRGAREQFF
TRBV7-2	TRBJ1-3	CASRKNGQFGNTIYF
TRBV28	TRBJ2-2	CASSLWGPNTGELFF
TRBV5-8	TRBJ2-1	CASSLSSTVGHEQFF
TRBV15	TRBJ1-5	CATSREAGNQPQHF
TRBV2	TRBJ1-5	CASSPGWNQPQHF
TRBV6-5	TRBJ1-5	CASSDRTGGLGSNQPQHF
TRBV5-5	TRBJ2-7	CASSRGGIGTYEQYF
TRBV12-3/TRBV12-4	TRBJ1-1	CASSIADRGTGAFF
TRBV6-5	TRBJ2-2	CASSYIRETPGELFF
TRBV7-2	TRBJ2-1	CASSLTGTAFYKEQFF
TRBV5-1	TRBJ2-3	CASSLGDDTDTQYF
TRBV28	TRBJ2-5	CASSLTSSGPETQYF
TRBV11-1	TRBJ2-1	CASSLAGREDEQFF
TRBV27	TRBJ2-7	CASSFLPGTGAYEQYF
TRBV6-1	TRBJ2-1	CASRRVMEQFF
TRBV6-1	TRBJ1-6	CASRKTVNAQNSPLHF
TRBV9	TRBJ2-5	CASSVNPQETQYF
TRBV2	TRBJ2-1	CASSKTSGLDNEQFF
TRBV2	TRBJ2-4	CASGRHGGIQYF
TRBV4-1	TRBJ2-3	CASSQERGLATDTQYF
TRBV7-8	TRBJ1-5	CASSLGAGSRHQPQHF
TRBV5-1	TRBJ2-5	CASSLGISATGETQYF
TRBV28	TRBJ2-1	CASTGGGRAGNEQFF
TRBV4-1	TRBJ1-1	CASSQDRRQGAEAFF
TRBV9	TRBJ1-1	CASSSRWGGVTEAFF
TRBV7-2	TRBJ2-1	CASSQESLAYNEQFF
TRBV6-1	TRBJ1-2	CASSPLTGRGGYTF
TRBV29-1	TRBJ1-1	CSAGTDYEAFF
TRBV3-1	TRBJ2-5	CASSQVDNEETQYF
TRBV7-2	TRBJ2-1	CASSKGLPRGNEQFF
TRBV7-2	TRBJ2-1	CAITSKRIANEQFF
TRBV28	TRBJ1-4	CASSSHSSTEELFF
TRBV6-5	TRBJ2-1	CASRYSGRFYEQFF
TRBV7-6	TRBJ2-2	CASSLVAGNTGELFF
TRBV12-3/TRBV12-4	TRBJ1-5	CASSFQGRGQPQHF
TRBV5-1	TRBJ2-3	CASSSTTSSDTQYF
TRBV28	TRBJ1-1	CASTLPAGTGRVRDTEAFF
TRBV12-3/TRBV12-4	TRBJ1-5	CASSFETGRTNQPQHF
TRBV28	TRBJ1-1	CASRSLLGMMNTEAFF
TRBV4-1	TRBJ2-2	CASSQGRDTRPGELFF
TRBV2	TRBJ1-5	CASSGPAGTGVFNQPQHF
TRBV29-1	TRBJ2-1	CSVVLWGGLYNEQFF
TRBV6-8	TRBJ2-5	CASRPDRVGENQYF